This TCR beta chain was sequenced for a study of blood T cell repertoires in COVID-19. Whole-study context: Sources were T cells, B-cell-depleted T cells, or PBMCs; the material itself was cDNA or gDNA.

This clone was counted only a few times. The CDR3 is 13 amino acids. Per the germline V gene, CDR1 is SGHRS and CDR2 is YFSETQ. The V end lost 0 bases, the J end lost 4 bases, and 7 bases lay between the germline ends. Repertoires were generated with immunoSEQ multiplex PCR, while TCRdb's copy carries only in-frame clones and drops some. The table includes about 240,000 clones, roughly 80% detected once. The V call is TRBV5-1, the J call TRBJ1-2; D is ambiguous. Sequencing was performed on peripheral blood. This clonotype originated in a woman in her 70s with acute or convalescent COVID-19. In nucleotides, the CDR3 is TGCGCCAGCAGCTTGGACAGTATCTATGGCTACACCTTC. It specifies CASSLDSIYGYTF.